These 28 T cell receptor beta chains originate from one sample sequenced in a study of control samples from healthy donors and cancer patients. Generated by immunoSEQ multiplex PCR, the TCRdb table keeps only in-frame clones and is missing some. The sample includes some 150,000 clones, approximately 94% of them seen just once. The sequencing input was blood. The receptor set was obtained from a man in his forties in good health.

This chain uses TRBV2 with TRBJ1-2; TRBD1 aligns across 12 bases. CDR1 is SNHLY and CDR2 is FYNNEI in the germline V gene. The V and J ends lost 7 bases and 5 bases, in that order; junction bases with no gene match: 5. There are 14 residues in the CDR3. DNA of the CDR3: TGTGCCAGCATCAGGGACAGGGGGCGGTATGGCTACACCTTC. This encodes CASIRDRGRYGYTF.

The chain employs TRBV13 and TRBJ2-7, with no clear D. Germline values: CDR1 PRHDT, CDR2 FYEKMQ (reference sequence). V lost 3 bases to trimming and J lost 2 bases, with 5 bases between them. This CDR3 region has 12 residues. CDR3 coding DNA: TGTGCCAGCAGCTTGGGCGCCTACGAGCAGTACTTC. As protein: CASSLGAYEQYF.

The chain employs TRBV7-9 and TRBJ2-7; tentative D call: TRBD1 (6 bases). This CDR3 is built from 12 residues. CDR1 and CDR2 from the germline V gene are SEHNR and FQNEAQ (reference sequence). Trimming cost V 5 bases and J 3 bases, with 8 bases left between them. In DNA, the CDR3 is TGTGCCAGCAGCGAACAGGGCTACGAGCAGTACTTC. It encodes CASSEQGYEQYF.

This clone was recorded once. The V gene is TRBV28, the J gene TRBJ1-2; D unclear. The CDR3 is 15 residues long. V lost 1 base, J lost 7 bases, and 16 bases lay in between. CDR1 and CDR2 (germline): MDHEN, SYDVKM. CDR3 DNA sequence: TGTGCCAGCAGTTTATCTCCGGACGGTGTTTCTGGCTACACCTTC. It is translated as CASSLSPDGVSGYTF.

The DNA for the CDR3 is TGTGCCAGCAGCTTCCGGGACACCAATGAGCAGTTCTTC. Its protein product is CASSFRDTNEQFF. V usage is TRBV11-3 and J usage is TRBJ2-1, with D possibly being TRBD1 (6 bases). The length of the CDR3 is 13 residues. CDR1 is SGHNT, CDR2 YENEEA, per germline. The V end was cut by 3 bases, the J end by 6 bases, with 9 bases between.

The chain combines TRBV24-1 with TRBJ2-5; 10 nucleotides align to TRBD1. V lost 3 bases, J lost 2 bases, and 2 bases stayed unmatched. CDR1 and CDR2 from the germline V gene are KGHDR and SFDVKD. This CDR3 comprises 15 residues. The CDR3 loop is CATSDMGQGQETQYF. Written as DNA, the CDR3 is TGTGCCACCAGTGATATGGGACAGGGGCAAGAGACCCAGTACTTC.

The chain combines TRBV5-8 with TRBJ2-2; possibly TRBD2 for D (6 bases). V lost 4 bases to trimming and J lost 1 base, with 8 bases between them. This CDR3 is built from 14 residues. Germline CDR1 SGHTS, CDR2 YDEGEE. The CDR3 spells CASSRDLNTGELFF. The CDR3 region has the DNA TGTGCCAGCAGCCGGGACTTGAACACCGGGGAGCTGTTTTTT.

The genes are TRBV12-5 and TRBJ1-5; TRBD1 agrees at 10 bases. Germline V gives CDR1 LGHNT, CDR2 FRNRAP. V lost 5 bases to trimming and J lost 9 bases; unmatched junction nucleotides: 10. There are 15 residues in the CDR3. The CDR3 sequence: CASGLRTGGSGPQHF. Written as DNA, the CDR3 is TGTGCTAGTGGTCTTCGGACAGGGGGGTCTGGGCCCCAGCATTTT.

The chain recombines TRBV6-1 with TRBJ1-5; D uncertain. The germline gives CDR1 MNHNS, CDR2 SASEGT. The CDR3 is made up of 15 amino acids. Between the trimmed V and J ends, which lost 2 bases and 4 bases, there was a span of 12 bases. Written as DNA, the CDR3 is TGTGCCAGCAGTGAATTCGACGTTGGGAATCAGCCCCAGCATTTT. Amino acid sequence: CASSEFDVGNQPQHF.

The genes are TRBV3-1 (or the pseudogene TRBV3-2) and TRBJ2-7; 14 bases match TRBD2. The trim removed 4 bases at V and 4 bases at J, leaving 9 bases unmatched. This CDR3 region has 17 residues. Germline V gives CDR1 LGHDT, CDR2 YNNKEL (reference sequence). The CDR3 DNA follows: TGTGCCAGCAGCCTAAGGACTAGCGGGGGGCGACCTTACGAGCAGTACTTC. Translated: CASSLRTSGGRPYEQYF.

The genes are TRBV7-3 and TRBJ2-2; D call uncertain. This CDR3 comprises 14 residues. V was cut by 2 bases and J by 2 bases, with 6 bases left in between. Germline values: CDR1 SGHTA, CDR2 FQGTGA. The CDR3 nucleotides are TGTGCCAGCAGCTTATGGCCCAACACCGGGGAGCTGTTTTTT. It encodes CASSLWPNTGELFF. The variable domain in full, completed from reference TRBV7-3 and TRBJ2-2, reads GAGVSQTPSNKVTEKGKYVELRCDPISGHTALYWYRQSLGQGPEFLIYFQGTGAADDSGLPNDRFFAVRPEGSVSTLKIQRTERGDSAVYLCASSLWPNTGELFFGEGSRLTVL.

The rearrangement links TRBV24-1 to TRBJ2-7; the D is unclear. Germline V gene lookup returns CDR1 KGHDR and CDR2 SFDVKD. The CDR3 sequence is 13 residues long. V lost 6 bases to trimming and J lost 6 bases, with 14 bases between them. The CDR3 DNA sequence: TGTGCCACCAGTAATACCCCTGCTACCGAGCAGTACTTC. Translation gives CATSNTPATEQYF.

V is TRBV5-1 and J is TRBJ2-5; a weak D match, TRBD2 (5 bases). The V end lost 7 bases, the J end lost 2 bases, and 30 bases lay between the germline ends. Germline V gene sequence: CDR1 SGHRS, CDR2 YFSETQ. CDR3 length equals 19 residues. CDR3 coding DNA: TGCGCCAGCGGACCCGGACTTCTGCCACGATATATGCCACAAGAGACCCAGTACTTC. Translation: CASGPGLLPRYMPQETQYF.

For the CDR3, the DNA is TGTGCCAGCAGTTCAACAGGGGAGTCACCCCTCCACTTT. Amino acids: CASSSTGESPLHF. V gene TRBV28 combines with J gene TRBJ1-6; the match to TRBD1 covers 7 bases. This CDR3 spans 13 amino acids. V trimming: 4 bases; J trimming: 10 bases; junction bases outside the gene matches: 4. Germline CDR1 MDHEN, CDR2 SYDVKM.

The CDR3, as DNA: TGTGCCAGCAGCTCGGGGCAGGGAGGTAATGAAAAACTGTTTTTT. Encoded protein: CASSSGQGGNEKLFF. The chain is built from TRBV5-4 and TRBJ1-4; a possible D gene is TRBD1 (5 bases). The CDR3 loop spans 15 amino acids. The germline gives CDR1 SGHNT, CDR2 YYREEE (reference sequence). Trimming took off 3 bases at V and 4 bases at J, with 13 bases between the two ends.

This chain uses TRBV19 with TRBJ1-1; D not resolved. The CDR3 has 14 amino acids. Trimming removed 8 bases from V and 4 bases from J, with 17 bases in between. CDR1 LNHDA and CDR2 SQIVND come from the germline V gene (reference sequence). In DNA, the CDR3 is TGTGCCAGTTACCCCGACTTGGGGTCCACTGAAGCTTTCTTT. It specifies CASYPDLGSTEAFF. The full variable domain, rest sourced from reference TRBV19 and TRBJ1-1, is DGGITQSPKYLFRKEGQNVTLSCEQNLNHDAMYWYRQDPGQGLRLIYYSQIVNDFQKGDIAEGYSVSREKKESFPLTVTSAQKNPTAFYLCASYPDLGSTEAFFGQGTRLTVV.

The rearrangement joins TRBV5-6 to TRBJ2-5; 11 bases map to TRBD2. Germline V lookup: CDR1 SGHDT, CDR2 YYEEEE. This CDR3 has 12 amino acids. The ends lost 0 bases at V and 13 bases at J; junction bases unmatched: 2. CDR3 nucleotides: TGTGCCAGCAGCTTGGGTCTAGCGGGAGGGTACTTC. It is translated as CASSLGLAGGYF.

The V and J genes are TRBV9 and TRBJ2-5; D is uncertain. The CDR3 runs to 14 residues. The V end was cut by 1 base, the J end by 1 base, with 8 bases between. CDR1 and CDR2 (germline): SGDLS, YYNGEE. For the CDR3, the DNA is TGTGCCAGCAGCGTAACGCCCATCCAAGAGACCCAGTACTTC. It is translated as CASSVTPIQETQYF. Together with reference TRBV9 and TRBJ2-5, the CDR3 gives the full variable domain: DSGVTQTPKHLITATGQRVTLRCSPRSGDLSVYWYQQSLDQGLQFLIQYYNGEERAKGNILERFSAQQFPDLHSELNLSSLELGDSALYFCASSVTPIQETQYFGPGTRLLVL.

The chain carries TRBV6-2 or TRBV6-3 and TRBJ2-1; no definite D call. V lost 6 bases and J 7 bases, leaving 13 bases between the germline ends. The CDR3 contains 13 residues. Looked up from germline, CDR1 is MNHEY and CDR2 is SVGEGT. The CDR3 DNA sequence: TGTGCCAGCAGCCCCCACAGCCGGAATGAGCAGTTCTTC. It codes for CASSPHSRNEQFF.

This clone was seen only once. V usage is TRBV6-4 and J usage is TRBJ2-1; D ambiguous. V lost 2 bases, J lost 15 bases, and 14 bases lay in between. This CDR3 has 12 residues. Germline CDR1 and CDR2: MRHNA and SNTAGT. The CDR3 is CASSDGFESPFF. CDR3 nucleotides: TGTGCCAGCAGTGACGGGTTTGAGAGTCCGTTCTTC.

This clone was observed a few times. The sample carries other DNA sequences with the same CDR3. The V gene is TRBV11-2, the J gene TRBJ1-1; D is unresolved. The CDR3 has 14 amino acids. V lost 1 base to trimming and J lost 0 bases, with 6 bases between them. CDR1 and CDR2 from the germline V gene are SGHAT and FQNNGV. In DNA form, the CDR3 reads TGTGCCAGCAGCTTAGGCGGAGTGAACACTGAAGCTTTCTTT. It translates to CASSLGGVNTEAFF.

The rearrangement joins TRBV7-6 to TRBJ2-2, with unresolved D. The CDR3 totals 17 residues. Trimming took off 5 bases at V and 4 bases at J, with 20 bases between the two ends. The V gene's germline CDR1 is SGHVS and CDR2 FNYEAQ. The CDR3 DNA follows: TGTGCCAGCAGCGGACGTCTCGCCGGTGTGCGCACCGGGGAGCTGTTTTTT. Amino acid sequence: CASSGRLAGVRTGELFF. Full variable domain (rest looked up from reference TRBV7-6 and TRBJ2-2): GAGVSQSPRYKVTKRGQDVALRCDPISGHVSLYWYRQALGQGPEFLTYFNYEAQQDKSGLPNDRFSAERPEGSISTLTIQRTEQRDSAMYRCASSGRLAGVRTGELFFGEGSRLTVL.

V gene TRBV10-3 combines with J gene TRBJ2-7, with 10 bases matching TRBD2. The CDR3 contains 16 residues. The germline V gene has CDR1 ENHRY and CDR2 SYGVKD. With V trimmed by 2 bases and J by 0 bases, 4 bases remained unmatched. CDR3 sequence (DNA): TGTGCCATCAGTGAGATACTAGCGGGGATCTCCTACGAGCAGTACTTC. The encoded protein is CAISEILAGISYEQYF.

The V gene is TRBV7-2, the J gene TRBJ1-5; TRBD1 matches 10 bases. Germline V gives CDR1 SGHTA, CDR2 FQGNSA. The CDR3 is 15 residues long. V lost 2 bases and J lost 4; bases outside the gene matches: 2. The CDR3 loop reads CASSLWGQGNQPQHF. The CDR3 DNA sequence: TGTGCCAGCAGCTTATGGGGACAGGGGAATCAGCCCCAGCATTTT.

The chain carries TRBV28 and TRBJ1-4, with D possibly being TRBD1 (6 bases). Germline CDR1 is MDHEN and CDR2 is SYDVKM. There are 14 residues in the CDR3. V shed 4 bases and J shed 5 bases, with 11 bases lying between them. CDR3 in amino acids: CASSSPGANEKLFF. Here the CDR3 DNA reads TGTGCCAGCAGTTCCCCGGGGGCCAATGAAAAACTGTTTTTT.

V is TRBV18 and J is TRBJ2-2; no firm D call. This CDR3 is built from 14 residues. Germline V gives CDR1 KGHSH, CDR2 LQKENI. Trimming stripped 0 bases from V and 6 bases from J, with 8 bases between. As DNA, the CDR3 is TGTGCCAGCTCACCACCGTGGAGACCCGGGGAGCTGTTTTTT. It codes for CASSPPWRPGELFF.

V usage is TRBV11-2 and J usage is TRBJ1-6; possible D gene TRBD1, 5 bases. V lost 3 bases and J 9 bases, leaving 15 bases between the germline ends. This CDR3 spans 15 amino acids. CDR1 and CDR2 from the germline V gene are SGHAT and FQNNGV. In DNA, the CDR3 is TGTGCCAGCAGCTTCCTCGGTAGGGGATCTTCACCCCTCCACTTT. Its translation is CASSFLGRGSSPLHF.

The count of this clone is one. The chain has TRBV11-2 and TRBJ2-7, with TRBD1 identical over 7 bases. V lost 5 bases and J lost 12; bases outside the gene matches: 10. The germline V gene encodes CDR1 SGHAT and CDR2 FQNNGV. CDR3 length: 12 residues. The CDR3: CASSPTGRDRYF. The CDR3 DNA reads as TGTGCCAGCAGCCCCACCGGCCGGGACAGGTACTTC.